Listed below are T cell receptor beta chains from one sample, sequenced in a study of T cell responses to AZD1222 COVID-19 vaccine. The protocol was immunoSEQ multiplex PCR, while the TCRdb copy is restricted to in-frame clones and leaves out a portion. The data show about 160,000 clones, about 93% seen once. The source material was peripheral blood, sampled on day 0 of AZD1222 vaccination. The receptors originated from an adult in good health. Both conserved end residues are part of each CDR3. The D gene is left open where the match is weak. For some rows the clone size is stated as once, few or many, or as a class when expanded; others skip it.

clone_size,v_call,j_call,d_call,cdr3_aa,cdr3_nt
NA,TRBV5-1,TRBJ1-2,NA,CASSLGVISGGYGYTF,TGCGCCAGCAGCTTGGGCGTCATTAGTGGAGGCTATGGCTACACCTTC
NA,TRBV5-1,TRBJ2-1,NA,CASSLNNEQFF,TGCGCCAGCAGCTTGAACAATGAGCAGTTCTTC
NA,TRBV27,TRBJ1-3,TRBD1,CASSSRQGLGNTIYF,TGTGCCAGCAGTTCCCGACAGGGGCTTGGAAACACCATATATTTT
NA,TRBV5-1,TRBJ1-1,TRBD1,CASSEGQGPNTEAFF,TGCGCCAGCAGCGAAGGACAGGGCCCGAACACTGAAGCTTTCTTT
NA,TRBV19,TRBJ2-1,TRBD2,CASSTTSGSINEQFF,TGTGCCAGTAGTACAACTAGCGGGAGTATCAATGAGCAGTTCTTC
once,TRBV19,TRBJ1-3,NA,CASTRASAGNTIYF,TGTGCCAGTACCCGAGCAAGTGCCGGAAACACCATATATTTT
NA,TRBV4-1,TRBJ1-2,NA,CASSQDRAGEGYTF,TGCGCCAGCAGCCAAGATCGGGCTGGCGAGGGCTACACCTTC
NA,TRBV3-1/TRBV3-2,TRBJ2-5,NA,CASSQWKARGETQYF,TGTGCCAGCAGCCAATGGAAGGCGCGCGGAGAGACCCAGTACTTC
NA,TRBV19,TRBJ2-3,NA,CASSIGWERGRTDTQYF,TGTGCCAGTAGTATAGGGTGGGAACGGGGACGCACAGATACGCAGTATTTT
NA,TRBV5-1,TRBJ1-1,NA,CASSGELNTEAFF,TGCGCCAGCAGTGGGGAGTTGAACACTGAAGCTTTCTTT
NA,TRBV4-2,TRBJ1-2,TRBD1,CASSPGTGLNYGYTF,TGTGCCAGCAGCCCCGGGACAGGGTTGAACTATGGCTACACCTTC
few,TRBV7-9,TRBJ1-3,NA,CASSASGGKSGNTIYF,TGTGCCAGCAGCGCCAGTGGGGGGAAATCTGGAAACACCATATATTTT
NA,TRBV5-1,TRBJ1-4,NA,CASSLTRSTNEKLFF,TGCGCCAGCAGCCTAACCAGATCAACTAATGAAAAACTGTTTTTT